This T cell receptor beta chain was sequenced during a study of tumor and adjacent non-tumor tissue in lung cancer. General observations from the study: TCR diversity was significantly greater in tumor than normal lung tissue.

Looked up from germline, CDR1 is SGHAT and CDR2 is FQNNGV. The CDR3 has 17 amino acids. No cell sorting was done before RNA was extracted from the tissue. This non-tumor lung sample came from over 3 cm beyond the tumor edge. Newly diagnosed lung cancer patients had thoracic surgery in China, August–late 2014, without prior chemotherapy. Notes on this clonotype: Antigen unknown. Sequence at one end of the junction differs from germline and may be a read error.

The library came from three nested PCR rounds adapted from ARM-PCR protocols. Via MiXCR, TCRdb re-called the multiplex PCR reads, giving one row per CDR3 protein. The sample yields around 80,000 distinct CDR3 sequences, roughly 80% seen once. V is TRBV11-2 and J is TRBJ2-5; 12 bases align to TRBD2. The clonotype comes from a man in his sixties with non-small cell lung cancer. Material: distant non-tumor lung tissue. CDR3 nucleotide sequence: TGTGCCAGTAGCTTAGATCTAGGACTAGCGGGGCAAGTGACCCAGTACTTC. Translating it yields CASSLDLGLAGQVTQYF. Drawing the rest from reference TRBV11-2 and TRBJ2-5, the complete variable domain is EAGVAQSPRYKIIEKRQSVAFWCNPISGHATLYWYQQILGQGPKLLIQFQNNGVVDDSQLPKDRFSAERLKGVDSTLKIQPAKLEDSAVYLCASSLDLGLAGQVTQYFGPGTRLLVL.